This T cell receptor (beta chain) was captured by sequencing in a study of siplizumab effects on memory and regulatory T cells. Regarding this clone: Its antigen is as yet unknown.

The germline V gene has CDR1 SNHLY and CDR2 FYNNEI. The ends were cut back, 6 bases at V and 1 base at J, with 15 bases in the middle. The CDR3 is 15 amino acids. Study conclusions and caveats: Naive or memory phenotype assignment was not possible for roughly 80-96% of proliferating CD4+ or CD8+ clones. Siplizumab significantly decreased alloreactive sequences from unstimulated CD4+ memory cells.

Each sample yielded about 9.9 x 10^4 assayed TCR templates. Generated by immunoSEQ multiplex PCR, the TCRdb table keeps only in-frame clones and is missing some. Of some 100,000 clones listed, 94% are singletons. This TCR derives from a human donor in good health. V is TRBV2 and J is TRBJ2-5; possible D gene TRBD2, 7 bases. The specimen sequenced was Tregs sorted from blood. The CDR3 sequence is CASRGGWTVQETQYF. The CDR3 bases are TGTGCCAGCAGGGGGGGGTGGACAGTCCAAGAGACCCAGTACTTC. The whole variable domain, filled in from reference TRBV2 and TRBJ2-5, reads EPEVTQTPSHQVTQMGQEVILRCVPISNHLYFYWYRQILGQKVEFLVSFYNNEISEKSEIFDDQFSVERPDGSNFTLKIRSTKLEDSAMYFCASRGGWTVQETQYFGPGTRLLVL.